This paragraph reports one T cell receptor beta chain. As yet, its antigen is unknown. This sample is part of a study of T cell repertoires in cytomegalovirus infection. Across the study: HLA-B-restricted CMV epitopes that are well studied were used alongside recently identified HLA-C-restricted ones. Signatures in public TCR beta sequences pointed to both CMV infection and matching HLA type.

The CDR3 consists of 15 residues. V trimming: 3 bases; J trimming: 4 bases; junction bases outside the gene matches: 3. Germline assignment: CDR1 MNHEY and CDR2 SMNVEV (reference sequence). Each CDR3 protein is one row after TCRdb ran MiXCR on the reads. The sample consists of about 770,000 distinct CDR3 sequences, 29% of them appearing once. Study-level results: HLA-C-restricted, CMV-specific TCR beta clonotypes were dominant ex vivo. Cumulative frequency (of public TCR beta family members) identified carriers of CMV plus the relevant HLA.

The source was cultured CD8+ T cells from PBMCs, collected from culture after CMV antigen stimulation. This TCR derives from a human donor in good health (CMV status not recorded). Some clones in this sample may be carry-over from other donors' samples. The chain uses TRBV27 and TRBJ1-6, with 7 nucleotides matching TRBD1. CDR3 DNA: TGTGCCAGCAGTTTCGGGACAGATTATAATTCACCCCTCCACTTT. It yields the protein CASSFGTDYNSPLHF.